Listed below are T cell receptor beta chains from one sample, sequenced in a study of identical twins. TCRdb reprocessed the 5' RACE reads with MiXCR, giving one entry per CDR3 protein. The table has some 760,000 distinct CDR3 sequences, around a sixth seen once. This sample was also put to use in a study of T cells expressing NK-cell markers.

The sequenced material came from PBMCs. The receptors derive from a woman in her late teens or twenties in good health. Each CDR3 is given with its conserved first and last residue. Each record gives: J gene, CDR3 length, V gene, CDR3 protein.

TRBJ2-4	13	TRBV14	CASSGDRGDIQYF
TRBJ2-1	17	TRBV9	CASSGHQTGGSGDEQFF
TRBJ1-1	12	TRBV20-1	CSARNARTEAFF
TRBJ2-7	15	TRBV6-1	CASSSVTSGKNEQYF
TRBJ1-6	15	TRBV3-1	CASSHLGTGNSPLHF
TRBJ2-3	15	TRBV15	CATSVPGTSFNTQYF
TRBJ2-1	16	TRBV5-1	CASSLGLAGGVDEQFF
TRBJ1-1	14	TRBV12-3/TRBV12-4	CASRIGQGGTEAFF
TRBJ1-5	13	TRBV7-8	CASSPTSGQPQHF
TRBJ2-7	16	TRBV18	CASSHRDRYFKYEQYF
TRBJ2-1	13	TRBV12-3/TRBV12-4	CASSSTLANGGFF
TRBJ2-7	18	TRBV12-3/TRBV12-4	CASSPTSGILRSSYEQYF
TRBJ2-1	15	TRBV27	CASSSFGDSYNEQFF
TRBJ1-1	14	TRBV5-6	CASSQTGGETEAFF
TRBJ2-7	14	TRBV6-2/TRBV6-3	CASSWERGSYEQYF
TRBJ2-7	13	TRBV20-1	CSVGGLAGSKQYF
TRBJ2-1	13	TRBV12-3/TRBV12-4	CASAFSGVNEQFF
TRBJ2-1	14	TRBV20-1	CSARPGLARDEQFF
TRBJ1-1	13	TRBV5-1	CASRAPGGTEAFF
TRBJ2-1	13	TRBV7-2	CASSFRSWIEQFF
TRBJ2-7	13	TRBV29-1	CSAEVGTGSQQYF
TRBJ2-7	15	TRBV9	CASSPSTRESSEQYF
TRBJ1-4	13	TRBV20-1	CSARDPSDEKLFF
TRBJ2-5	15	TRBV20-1	CSAQTGAGRQETQYF
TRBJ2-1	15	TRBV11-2	CASSQVGHWANEQFF
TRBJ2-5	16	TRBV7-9	CASSSESLIIPGTQYF
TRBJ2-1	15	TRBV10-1	CASSRLGPSWNEQFF
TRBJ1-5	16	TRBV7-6	CASSKGLGSSNQPQHF
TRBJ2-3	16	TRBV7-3	CASSKTSGASTDTQYF
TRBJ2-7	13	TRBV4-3	CASSQGFRDEQYF
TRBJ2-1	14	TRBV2	CASRTGDSYNEQFF